The rows below give T cell receptor beta chains drawn from one sample of a study of blood T cells in healthy people across ages. TCRdb fed the 5' RACE reads into MiXCR, producing one record per CDR3 protein. This table has about 670,000 distinct CDR3 sequences, 40% to 50% appearing once. The sequenced material came from blood. The source is a man older than 75 in good health. CDR3s include the opening cysteine and the closing phenylalanine or tryptophan. Fields, in order: CDR3 protein, CDR3 DNA, V gene, D gene, clone size, J gene. D genes are given only for firm matches. Only part of the rows carry a size: once, few, many, or a class if the clone is expanded.

CDR3 protein: CASSLEVGSGQYF; CDR3 DNA: TGCGCCAGCAGCTTAGAAGTAGGATCCGGGCAGTACTTC; V gene: TRBV5-1; D gene: -; clone size: -; J gene: TRBJ2-4
CDR3 protein: CASSLAWVGDTQYF; CDR3 DNA: TGTGCCAGCAGCTTAGCGTGGGTAGGGGATACGCAGTATTTT; V gene: TRBV7-9; D gene: -; clone size: -; J gene: TRBJ2-3
CDR3 protein: CSVGTGTSGTFYNEQYF; CDR3 DNA: TGCAGCGTTGGGACCGGGACTAGCGGGACCTTCTACAATGAGCAGTACTTC; V gene: TRBV29-1; D gene: TRBD2; clone size: few; J gene: TRBJ2-7
CDR3 protein: CASSRAHMNTEAFF; CDR3 DNA: TGTGCCAGCAGCCGTGCCCATATGAACACTGAAGCTTTCTTT; V gene: TRBV7-8; D gene: -; clone size: -; J gene: TRBJ1-1
CDR3 protein: CASSRTVSNEKLFF; CDR3 DNA: TGTGCCAGCAGCCGTACAGTTTCTAATGAAAAACTGTTTTTT; V gene: TRBV7-2; D gene: -; clone size: many; J gene: TRBJ1-4
CDR3 protein: CASSQNRGNEQFF; CDR3 DNA: TGCGCCAGCAGCCAGAACAGGGGAAATGAGCAGTTCTTC; V gene: TRBV4-1; D gene: TRBD1; clone size: few; J gene: TRBJ2-1
CDR3 protein: CSVAVLATGAEAFF; CDR3 DNA: TGCAGCGTTGCGGTTTTGGCTACGGGCGCTGAAGCTTTCTTT; V gene: TRBV29-1; D gene: -; clone size: few; J gene: TRBJ1-1
CDR3 protein: CAWSGLTGKGDTQYF; CDR3 DNA: TGTGCCTGGAGTGGGTTGACAGGGAAAGGGGATACGCAGTATTTT; V gene: TRBV30; D gene: TRBD1; clone size: -; J gene: TRBJ2-3
CDR3 protein: CASSLRGDGLNIQYF; CDR3 DNA: TGTGCCAGCAGTTTACGGGGGGACGGTCTGAACATTCAGTACTTC; V gene: TRBV12-3/TRBV12-4; D gene: TRBD2; clone size: many; J gene: TRBJ2-4
CDR3 protein: CASSQGTARTGRSGNTIYF; CDR3 DNA: TGCGCCAGCAGCCAAGGAACGGCTCGGACAGGACGGTCTGGAAACACCATATATTTT; V gene: TRBV4-1; D gene: TRBD1; clone size: -; J gene: TRBJ1-3
CDR3 protein: CSVADSRKAYGYTF; CDR3 DNA: TGCAGCGTGGCAGACAGCAGGAAAGCCTATGGCTACACCTTC; V gene: TRBV29-1; D gene: -; clone size: many; J gene: TRBJ1-2
CDR3 protein: CASSAVDLASYEQYF; CDR3 DNA: TGTGCCAGCAGCGCCGTGGACTTGGCCTCCTACGAGCAGTACTTC; V gene: TRBV9; D gene: -; clone size: -; J gene: TRBJ2-7
CDR3 protein: CASSYSGRGDGNGQYF; CDR3 DNA: TGTGCCAGCAGTTATTCTGGAAGGGGCGACGGAAACGGGCAGTACTTC; V gene: TRBV6-2/TRBV6-3; D gene: -; clone size: once; J gene: TRBJ2-5
CDR3 protein: CASRGQAQETQYF; CDR3 DNA: TGTGCCAGCAGGGGACAAGCCCAAGAGACCCAGTACTTC; V gene: TRBV6-2/TRBV6-3; D gene: -; clone size: -; J gene: TRBJ2-5
CDR3 protein: CASSLQGMGTAFF; CDR3 DNA: TGTGCCAGCAGCCTCCAGGGGATGGGGACTGCTTTCTTT; V gene: TRBV7-9; D gene: -; clone size: -; J gene: TRBJ1-1
CDR3 protein: CASSLLAIEQYF; CDR3 DNA: TGTGCCAGCAGTTTACTAGCTATCGAGCAGTACTTC; V gene: TRBV6-2/TRBV6-3; D gene: -; clone size: -; J gene: TRBJ2-7
CDR3 protein: CASSLRSAGTRVLYF; CDR3 DNA: TGTGCCAGCAGCTTACGGTCCGCTGGGACACGGGTCCTGTACTTC; V gene: TRBV11-2; D gene: -; clone size: few; J gene: TRBJ2-5
CDR3 protein: CASSSTYYEQYF; CDR3 DNA: TGTGCCAGCAGTTCGACTTACTACGAGCAGTACTTC; V gene: TRBV6-6; D gene: -; clone size: many; J gene: TRBJ2-7
CDR3 protein: CASRDRVRGNQPQHF; CDR3 DNA: TGTGCCAGCAGGGACAGGGTGAGGGGCAATCAGCCCCAGCATTTT; V gene: TRBV6-1; D gene: TRBD1; clone size: -; J gene: TRBJ1-5
CDR3 protein: CSARDQVAEPPDTQYF; CDR3 DNA: TGCAGTGCTAGAGATCAGGTAGCGGAACCTCCAGATACGCAGTATTTT; V gene: TRBV20-1; D gene: -; clone size: -; J gene: TRBJ2-3
CDR3 protein: CATSDLGGGDNEQFF; CDR3 DNA: TGTGCCACCAGTGATTTAGGCGGGGGGGACAATGAGCAGTTCTTC; V gene: TRBV24-1; D gene: TRBD2; clone size: few; J gene: TRBJ2-1
CDR3 protein: CAWIVSGREQYF; CDR3 DNA: TGTGCCTGGATCGTTAGCGGCCGCGAGCAGTACTTC; V gene: TRBV30; D gene: -; clone size: -; J gene: TRBJ2-7
CDR3 protein: CSGNRGRLNTEAFF; CDR3 DNA: TGCAGCGGGAACAGGGGGCGCTTGAACACTGAAGCTTTCTTT; V gene: TRBV29-1; D gene: TRBD1; clone size: -; J gene: TRBJ1-1
CDR3 protein: CSVEEPGPPYGYTF; CDR3 DNA: TGCAGCGTTGAAGAGCCAGGGCCACCCTATGGCTACACCTTC; V gene: TRBV29-1; D gene: -; clone size: -; J gene: TRBJ1-2
CDR3 protein: CASSYSGGGSNQPQHF; CDR3 DNA: TGTGCCAGCAGTTACTCCGGTGGGGGAAGCAATCAGCCCCAGCATTTT; V gene: TRBV6-2/TRBV6-3; D gene: -; clone size: -; J gene: TRBJ1-5
CDR3 protein: CASSPSIQRGTTEAFF; CDR3 DNA: TGTGCCAGCAGCCCCTCTATACAGCGGGGAACGACTGAAGCTTTCTTT; V gene: TRBV5-5; D gene: -; clone size: -; J gene: TRBJ1-1
CDR3 protein: CSVERQGGVDNEQFF; CDR3 DNA: TGCAGCGTTGAGCGTCAGGGAGGGGTAGACAATGAGCAGTTCTTC; V gene: TRBV29-1; D gene: TRBD2; clone size: many; J gene: TRBJ2-1
CDR3 protein: CASRDRSGAPDEKLFF; CDR3 DNA: TGTGCCAGCAGGGACAGGAGCGGGGCGCCGGATGAAAAACTGTTTTTT; V gene: TRBV25-1; D gene: TRBD1; clone size: -; J gene: TRBJ1-4
CDR3 protein: CARFVTGRTDTQYF; CDR3 DNA: TGTGCCAGGTTCGTCACAGGGCGCACAGATACGCAGTATTTT; V gene: TRBV27; D gene: -; clone size: -; J gene: TRBJ2-3
CDR3 protein: CASRQTGAYYGYTF; CDR3 DNA: TGTGCCAGCAGACAAACAGGGGCCTACTATGGCTACACCTTC; V gene: TRBV6-5; D gene: TRBD1; clone size: few; J gene: TRBJ1-2
CDR3 protein: CASSKGGETYNQPQHF; CDR3 DNA: TGTGCCAGCAGCAAAGGAGGCGAGACCTACAATCAGCCCCAGCATTTT; V gene: TRBV21-1; D gene: -; clone size: few; J gene: TRBJ1-5
CDR3 protein: CSARETSGGAYEQYF; CDR3 DNA: TGCAGTGCTAGAGAAACTAGCGGGGGGGCCTACGAGCAGTACTTC; V gene: TRBV20-1; D gene: TRBD2; clone size: few; J gene: TRBJ2-7
CDR3 protein: CASSFSVRVVETQYF; CDR3 DNA: TGTGCCAGCAGCTTCTCCGTACGGGTCGTGGAGACCCAGTACTTC; V gene: TRBV5-8; D gene: -; clone size: many; J gene: TRBJ2-5
CDR3 protein: CASSNGQTALDEQYF; CDR3 DNA: TGTGCCAGCAGCAACGGACAAACCGCACTCGATGAGCAGTACTTC; V gene: TRBV7-9; D gene: -; clone size: -; J gene: TRBJ2-5
CDR3 protein: CASSLASGSHEQFF; CDR3 DNA: TGCGCCAGCAGTTTGGCTAGCGGGAGCCATGAGCAGTTCTTC; V gene: TRBV10-1; D gene: TRBD2; clone size: many; J gene: TRBJ2-1
CDR3 protein: CASSQEMNTEAFF; CDR3 DNA: TGCGCCAGCAGCCAAGAAATGAACACTGAAGCTTTCTTT; V gene: TRBV4-1; D gene: -; clone size: few; J gene: TRBJ1-1
CDR3 protein: CASSREAGLGNEQFF; CDR3 DNA: TGTGCCAGCAGCCGAGAGGCGGGACTGGGTAATGAGCAGTTCTTC; V gene: TRBV7-2; D gene: -; clone size: many; J gene: TRBJ2-1
CDR3 protein: CASSYSTGKTNEKLFF; CDR3 DNA: TGTGCCAGCAGTTACTCGACCGGGAAAACTAATGAAAAACTGTTTTTT; V gene: TRBV6-2/TRBV6-3; D gene: -; clone size: -; J gene: TRBJ1-4
CDR3 protein: CASSYASEAFF; CDR3 DNA: TGTGCCAGCAGTTACGCATCTGAAGCTTTCTTT; V gene: TRBV6-2/TRBV6-3; D gene: -; clone size: few; J gene: TRBJ1-1
CDR3 protein: CASSLYSGTGESPLHF; CDR3 DNA: TGTGCCAGCAGTTTATACTCCGGGACAGGGGAATCACCCCTCCACTTT; V gene: TRBV27; D gene: TRBD1; clone size: once; J gene: TRBJ1-6
CDR3 protein: CASRTNRGSYNEQFF; CDR3 DNA: TGTGCCAGCAGGACCAACAGGGGTTCCTACAATGAGCAGTTCTTC; V gene: TRBV5-6; D gene: TRBD1; clone size: -; J gene: TRBJ2-1